The clone carrying this T cell receptor beta chain is medium-sized. The antigen is not known. This sample was included in a study of neoadjuvant anti-PD-1 for oral cavity cancer. Overall study: Patients without progression got a fourth dose around day 43. The study, taken as a whole, reports: Higher pretreatment Treg/Th17 ratios tracked higher pretreatment blood clonality.

Two replicates per tumor sample, mostly from around 4.8 ug of genomic DNA. Assay: immunoSEQ multiplex PCR; the TCRdb copy retains only in-frame clones and omits some. The sample gives about 23,000 clones, around a quarter of which show up once; over 15% is in the top ten. Trimming took 6 bases from V and 3 from J; bases not matched to a gene: 2. From germline, CDR1 is SNHLY and CDR2 FYNNEI. The CDR3 runs 14 residues. The time point here: after neoadjuvant nivolumab, at surgical resection. The chain uses TRBV2 and TRBJ2-5; 12 bases match TRBD1. The specimen was tumor tissue, collected after nivolumab (anti-PD-1) treatment. This receptor was taken from a person aged 40 to 85 with oral cavity squamous cell carcinoma. Here the CDR3 reads CASRGTGGEETQYF. In DNA, the CDR3 is TGTGCCAGCAGAGGGACAGGGGGCGAAGAGACCCAGTACTTC.